One sample yielded the 32 T cell receptor beta chains listed below, sequenced in a study of blood T cell repertoires in COVID-19 (dated by TCRdb to 2019 to 2021). Library preparation was by the immunoSEQ multiplex PCR assay. TCRdb stores this immuneACCESS table with in-frame sequences only. Part of the clones is absent; in the studies checked, under half of the shortfall reflects unresolved V genes, and no reason is known for the rest. The table for this sample lists about 150,000 clones; around 84% of them were counted only once. Roughly 8% of the sample belongs to the ten largest clones. Sequences were obtained from PBMCs or T cells enriched from blood (not recorded which). Source of these receptors: a woman in her 50s who had recovered from COVID-19.

The chain carries TRBV4-3 and TRBJ2-4; D uncertain. Germline V gene sequence: CDR1 LGHNA, CDR2 YSLEER. The CDR3 sequence is 16 residues long. V was pared by 5 bases and J by 0 bases, with 14 bases between. CDR3 nucleotide sequence: TGCGCCAGCAGCAAAACGGAGCTTTCAGCCAAAAACATTCAGTACTTC. Protein sequence: CASSKTELSAKNIQYF.

The chain is built from TRBV7-3 and TRBJ2-1; D is perhaps TRBD2 (5 bases). Germline V gene lookup returns CDR1 SGHTA and CDR2 FQGTGA. This CDR3 region has 16 residues. V was cut by 4 bases and J by 2 bases, with 15 bases left in between. The CDR3 sequence is CASSSRKGLAYNEQFF. CDR3 sequence (DNA): TGTGCCAGCAGCTCCCGAAAAGGACTGGCCTACAATGAGCAGTTCTTC.

This chain joins TRBV11-3 and TRBJ2-2, with TRBD1 as a possible D gene (6 bases). Per the germline V gene, CDR1 is SGHNT and CDR2 is YENEEA. V was cut by 5 bases and J by 7 bases, with 17 bases left in between. This CDR3 spans 15 amino acids. CDR3 nucleotides: TGTGCCAGCAGCGCGCCGGGACATGAGAACGGGGAGCTGTTTTTT. It encodes CASSAPGHENGELFF.

The V and J genes are TRBV7-2 and TRBJ1-5, with D uncertain. CDR1 and CDR2 from the germline V gene are SGHTA and FQGNSA. V lost 2 bases to trimming and J lost 1 base, with 3 bases between them. The CDR3 consists of 13 residues. CDR3 region: CASSLLSNQPQHF. CDR3 nucleotides: TGTGCCAGCAGCTTACTCAGCAATCAGCCCCAGCATTTT.

The rearrangement uses TRBV4-1 and TRBJ1-5; 8 nucleotides agree with TRBD1. The CDR3 runs 16 residues. Germline V gene sequence: CDR1 MGHRA, CDR2 YSYEKL. J lost 7 bases, V lost 4 bases, and 12 bases had no gene match. CDR3 region: CASSPLIQGARQPQHF. The DNA for the CDR3 is TGCGCCAGCAGCCCCTTAATTCAGGGGGCAAGGCAGCCCCAGCATTTT.

The chain employs TRBV5-4 and TRBJ1-1, with D maybe TRBD1 (6 bases). Germline V gene data show CDR1 as SGHNT and CDR2 as YYREEE (reference sequence). V shed 0 bases and J shed 1 base, with 10 bases lying between them. This CDR3 region has 15 residues. The CDR3 protein is CASSLGRQENTEAFF. The CDR3 coding sequence is TGTGCCAGCAGCTTGGGGCGACAGGAGAACACTGAAGCTTTCTTT.

The chain recombines TRBV11-2 with TRBJ1-1; maybe TRBD1 (5 bases). The germline CDR1 and CDR2 sequences are SGHAT and FQNNGV. The CDR3 loop spans 13 amino acids. The CDR3 DNA sequence: TGTACATCGGGGGGAGGAGGGAACACTGAAGCTTTCTTT. Its protein is CTSGGGGNTEAFF.

This clone came up a few times. The V call is TRBV5-1, the J call TRBJ1-1; D is uncertain. This CDR3 comprises 15 residues. The V gene lost 0 bases and the J gene lost 0 bases, with 9 bases spanning the gap. CDR1 and CDR2 (germline): SGHRS, YFSETQ. The CDR3 region is CASSLGPDMNTEAFF. As DNA, the CDR3 is TGCGCCAGCAGCTTGGGTCCAGATATGAACACTGAAGCTTTCTTT.

The rearrangement uses TRBV9 and TRBJ1-3, with a possible D match to TRBD1 (5 bases). The CDR3 spans 14 residues. The V end was cut by 4 bases, the J end by 7 bases, with 15 bases between. The germline CDR1 and CDR2 sequences are SGDLS and YYNGEE. The CDR3 DNA reads as TGTGCCAGCAGCCCTACGGGGGATACGAACACCATATATTTT. This sequence encodes CASSPTGDTNTIYF.

The chain recombines TRBV7-8 with TRBJ2-1, with TRBD2 identical over 10 bases. The CDR3 has 14 amino acids. V trimming: 5 bases; J trimming: 6 bases; junction bases outside the gene matches: 4. Germline V gives CDR1 SGHVS, CDR2 FQNEAQ. CDR3 residues: CASSPTSGVNEQFF. The CDR3 DNA is TGTGCCAGCAGCCCCACTAGCGGGGTCAATGAGCAGTTCTTC.

The chain is built from TRBV27 and TRBJ2-7, with D maybe TRBD1 (6 bases). V was pared by 5 bases and J by 4 bases, with 12 bases between. Germline V gene lookup returns CDR1 MNHEY and CDR2 SMNVEV (reference sequence). The CDR3 extends over 13 amino acids. The CDR3 spells CASSPNREYEQYF. For the CDR3, the DNA is TGTGCCAGCAGTCCGAACAGGGAGTACGAGCAGTACTTC.

The rearrangement uses TRBV15 and TRBJ2-3; 11 nucleotides match TRBD2. With V trimmed by 3 bases and J by 0 bases, 8 bases remained unmatched. Germline assignment: CDR1 LNHNV and CDR2 YYDKDF (reference sequence). The CDR3 spans 18 residues. The CDR3 DNA follows: TGTGCCACCAGCAGGGGGACTAGCGGAGATTCTAGCACAGATACGCAGTATTTT. Amino acids: CATSRGTSGDSSTDTQYF.

V gene TRBV2 combines with J gene TRBJ1-1; 8 bases align to TRBD1. The CDR3 extends over 12 amino acids. J lost 5 bases, V lost 4 bases, and 0 bases had no gene match. Per germline, CDR1 SNHLY and CDR2 FYNNEI. CDR3 DNA sequence: TGTGCCAGCAGTGGACAGGGGACTGAAGCTTTCTTT. It is translated as CASSGQGTEAFF.

This rearrangement joins TRBV19 to TRBJ1-1; D call uncertain. The germline V gene has CDR1 LNHDA and CDR2 SQIVND (reference sequence). The CDR3 runs 16 residues. V dropped 8 bases and J dropped 1 base, with 20 bases sitting between them. CDR3 DNA: TGTGCCAGTGCACGCGTAATACGACGGGAGAACACTGAAGCTTTCTTT. This codes for CASARVIRRENTEAFF.

The chain couples TRBV18 to TRBJ2-1; 7 nucleotides match TRBD1. V was clipped by 5 bases and J by 3 bases; unmatched bases: 7. CDR1 KGHSH and CDR2 LQKENI come from the germline V gene. The CDR3 covers 15 residues. Here the CDR3 DNA reads TGTGCCAGCTCAGATGACAGGGTCATCTACAATGAGCAGTTCTTC. Protein product: CASSDDRVIYNEQFF.

The J gene is TRBJ2-1, the V gene TRBV6-2 or TRBV6-3; perhaps TRBD1 as D (5 bases). Per germline, CDR1 MNHEY and CDR2 SVGEGT. With 0 bases removed from V and 2 bases from J, the gap between germline ends came to 8 bases. The CDR3 sequence is 15 residues long. The CDR3 DNA reads as TGTGCCAGCAGTTACTCCGACAGAACCTACAATGAGCAGTTCTTC. Encoded protein: CASSYSDRTYNEQFF.

The chain recombines TRBV7-6 with TRBJ2-7; the D gene is possibly TRBD1 (5 bases). Trimming shortened V by 2 bases and J by 3 bases, and 8 bases separated the two germline ends. Germline CDR1 reads SGHVS; CDR2 reads FNYEAQ. The CDR3 has 13 amino acids. CDR3 DNA: TGTGCCAGCAGCTTAAACAGGCTCTACGAGCAGTACTTC. Translated: CASSLNRLYEQYF.

The V and J genes are TRBV7-2 and TRBJ1-3, with D unclear. The CDR3 sequence is 12 residues long. Germline-derived CDR1 and CDR2 are SGHTA and FQGNSA. The V gene lost 4 bases and the J gene lost 6 bases, with 7 bases spanning the gap. The CDR3 reads CASSSSLNTIYF. CDR3 in DNA: TGTGCCAGCAGCTCTTCACTAAACACCATATATTTT.

CDR3 sequence reads: CASSLAGELSKTQYF. The CDR3 coding sequence is TGTGCCAGCAGCTTGGCGGGGGAGCTATCGAAGACCCAGTACTTC. The rearrangement uses TRBV7-2 and TRBJ2-5, with 7 bases fitting TRBD2. Germline V gene sequence: CDR1 SGHTA, CDR2 FQGNSA. J lost 6 bases, V lost 3 bases, and 10 bases had no gene match. CDR3 length equals 15 residues.

This chain connects TRBV6-2 or TRBV6-3 to TRBJ1-3, with D possibly TRBD1 on 6 matching bases. Trimming pared 7 bases from V and 4 bases from J, leaving 14 bases between. Germline V gene lookup returns CDR1 MNHEY and CDR2 SVGEGT. The CDR3 covers 14 residues. CDR3 DNA sequence: TGTGCCAGCATCCCCGGGACATCCGGAAACACCATATATTTT. The encoded protein is CASIPGTSGNTIYF.

The chain employs TRBV19 and TRBJ1-6, with D uncertain. The CDR3 totals 14 residues. CDR1 LNHDA and CDR2 SQIVND come from the germline V gene (reference sequence). Trimming shortened V by 8 bases and J by 5 bases, and 13 bases separated the two germline ends. CDR3 nucleotide sequence: TGTGCCAGTCGCGCCGGGGTCCATAATTCACCCCTCCACTTT. Encoded protein: CASRAGVHNSPLHF.

The chain links TRBV2 to TRBJ2-3, with a weak D call TRBD2 (7 bases). Germline assignment: CDR1 SNHLY and CDR2 FYNNEI. V was trimmed by 4 bases and J by 3 bases, leaving 14 bases between them. CDR3 length equals 15 residues. This CDR3 is CASSVGGASTDTQYF. The CDR3 coding sequence is TGTGCCAGCAGTGTGGGGGGGGCAAGTACAGATACGCAGTATTTT.

The gene calls are TRBV5-1 and TRBJ1-6; TRBD1 agrees at 8 bases. Trimming removed 4 bases from V and 9 bases from J; junction bases left unmatched: 6. This CDR3 is built from 14 residues. CDR1 is SGHRS and CDR2 is YFSETQ in the germline V gene. The CDR3 protein is CASSVTGDASPLHF. In nucleotides, the CDR3 is TGCGCCAGCAGCGTGACAGGGGACGCTTCACCCCTCCACTTT.

This chain connects TRBV12-3 or TRBV12-4 to TRBJ1-4; D unresolved. The V end lost 3 bases, the J end lost 7 bases, and 3 bases lay between the germline ends. The CDR3 is 11 residues long. The CDR3 is CASSFGEKLFF. DNA of the CDR3: TGTGCCAGCAGTTTCGGTGAAAAACTGTTTTTT.

The chain couples TRBV7-6 to TRBJ1-2, with TRBD1 as a possible D gene (6 bases). V was shortened by 5 bases and J by 5 bases, with 15 bases between the two germline ends. CDR3 size: 14 residues. CDR1 and CDR2 from the germline V gene are SGHVS and FNYEAQ. The CDR3 coding sequence is TGTGCCAGCAGCCAAGGGGGAACGGGTTATGGCTACACCTTC. As protein: CASSQGGTGYGYTF.

The V call is TRBV7-8, the J call TRBJ2-7; perhaps TRBD2 as D (5 bases). The CDR3 totals 15 residues. The ends were cut back, 1 base at V and 7 bases at J, with 17 bases in the middle. Germline values: CDR1 SGHVS, CDR2 FQNEAQ. CDR3 sequence (DNA): TGTGCCAGCAGCTTAGTCGCGGTCCGCCGGGGAGAGCAGTACTTC. This gives the protein CASSLVAVRRGEQYF.

The chain uses TRBV3-1 (or the pseudogene TRBV3-2) and TRBJ2-1; TRBD1 might be the D (6 bases). V lost 0 bases, J lost 10 bases, and 16 bases lay in between. The germline CDR1 and CDR2 sequences are LGHDT and YNNKEL (reference sequence). This CDR3 contains 15 residues. This CDR3 is CASSQETGQGYEQFF. The DNA of the CDR3 is TGTGCCAGCAGCCAAGAAACAGGGCAAGGTTACGAGCAGTTCTTC.

The chain combines TRBV2 with TRBJ2-7; the D gene is possibly TRBD2 (5 bases). V was trimmed by 6 bases and J by 0 bases, leaving 12 bases between them. Germline V gene sequence: CDR1 SNHLY, CDR2 FYNNEI. The CDR3 is 14 residues long. Written as DNA, the CDR3 is TGTGCCAGCAGACTTGAGGGAATCTCCTACGAGCAGTACTTC. It codes for CASRLEGISYEQYF.

The chain uses TRBV2 and TRBJ1-1; a weak D match, TRBD1 (6 bases). The CDR3 loop spans 13 amino acids. V was clipped by 6 bases and J by 5 bases, with 13 bases between them. Germline V lookup: CDR1 SNHLY, CDR2 FYNNEI. The CDR3 nucleotides read TGTGCCAGCAGAGTGGACAGCTGGACTGAAGCTTTCTTT. Translated: CASRVDSWTEAFF.

In this sample, this clone turned up once. This chain links TRBV9 with TRBJ2-3, with 9 nucleotides matching TRBD2. Per germline, CDR1 SGDLS and CDR2 YYNGEE. The CDR3 length is 15 residues. V lost 1 base, J lost 3 bases, and 3 bases stayed unmatched. DNA of the CDR3: TGTGCCAGCAGCGTACAGGCGGGAGGGACAGATACGCAGTATTTT. Translation: CASSVQAGGTDTQYF. The full variable domain, with the rest looked up from reference TRBV9 and TRBJ2-3, is DSGVTQTPKHLITATGQRVTLRCSPRSGDLSVYWYQQSLDQGLQFLIQYYNGEERAKGNILERFSAQQFPDLHSELNLSSLELGDSALYFCASSVQAGGTDTQYFGPGTRLTVL.

The chain employs TRBV14 and TRBJ2-3, with 13 bases lining up with TRBD2. CDR1 is SGHDN and CDR2 is FVKESK in the germline V gene. The J segment lost 4 bases and the V segment lost 4 bases, leaving 5 bases of the junction unmatched. The CDR3 is 16 residues long. Written as DNA, the CDR3 is TGTGCCAGCAGCCCGGGACTAGCGGGGAGGGCAGATACGCAGTATTTT. It translates to CASSPGLAGRADTQYF. Full variable domain (remainder filled in from reference TRBV14 and TRBJ2-3): EAGVTQFPSHSVIEKGQTVTLRCDPISGHDNLYWYRRVMGKEIKFLLHFVKESKQDESGMPNNRFLAERTGGTYSTLKVQPAELEDSGVYFCASSPGLAGRADTQYFGPGTRLTVL.

The chain links TRBV27 to TRBJ1-1, with 8 bases lining up with TRBD1. V dropped 5 bases and J dropped 7; count of bases not matched to a gene: 6. Per the germline V gene, CDR1 is MNHEY and CDR2 is SMNVEV (reference sequence). The CDR3 is made up of 13 amino acids. The chain's CDR3 is CASSPRGTGEAFF. As DNA, the CDR3 is TGTGCCAGCAGTCCCAGAGGGACAGGTGAAGCTTTCTTT.